Following are 20 T cell receptor beta chains from one sample sequenced in a study of blood T cell repertoires in COVID-19. The method was immunoSEQ multiplex PCR; TCRdb's version includes in-frame clones alone and lacks a portion of them. The sample includes roughly 220,000 clones, about 86% seen only once; the top ten take over 2.5%. The sample was peripheral blood. These TCRs come from a woman aged 30 to 39 who had recovered from COVID-19.

This chain connects TRBV28 to TRBJ1-1, with 10 bases that match TRBD1. The CDR3 sequence is 18 residues long. Germline V CDR1 and CDR2: MDHEN, SYDVKM. V was pared by 2 bases and J by 3 bases, with 12 bases of the junction left unmatched. The CDR3 sequence: CASSLPFPGQGRHTEAFF. DNA for the CDR3: TGTGCCAGCAGTTTACCATTCCCGGGACAGGGGCGGCACACTGAAGCTTTCTTT.

The rearrangement uses TRBV2 and TRBJ2-7; TRBD1 matches 10 bases. V lost 8 bases and J lost 5; bases outside the gene matches: 9. Germline V gives CDR1 SNHLY, CDR2 FYNNEI. There are 14 residues in the CDR3. CDR3 in DNA: TGTGCCAGCCGTCGACAGGGGGCGAGTCACGAGCAGTACTTC. Its translation: CASRRQGASHEQYF.

In DNA form, the CDR3 reads TGCGCCAGCAGCCAAATTACTGGGGGGGACAGGGTATCGGAGCAGTACTTC. Its protein is CASSQITGGDRVSEQYF. The chain uses TRBV4-1 and TRBJ2-7, with 9 bases matching TRBD1. The CDR3 consists of 17 residues. J lost 7 bases, V lost 2 bases, and 15 bases had no gene match. Germline V gene data show CDR1 as MGHRA and CDR2 as YSYEKL.

V gene TRBV27 combines with J gene TRBJ1-4, with 10 bases aligning to TRBD1. The CDR3 sequence is 15 residues long. The V gene's germline CDR1 is MNHEY and CDR2 SMNVEV (reference sequence). V dropped 2 bases and J dropped 8; count of bases not matched to a gene: 5. CDR3 amino acids: CASSLSRTGGEKLFF. The CDR3, as DNA: TGTGCCAGCAGTTTAAGCCGGACAGGGGGGGAAAAACTGTTTTTT.

V is TRBV5-4 and J is TRBJ2-3; D perhaps matches TRBD1 (6 bases). This CDR3 comprises 17 residues. Germline CDR1 reads SGHNT; CDR2 reads YYREEE (reference sequence). The V gene lost 3 bases and the J gene lost 1 base, with 18 bases spanning the gap. The DNA for the CDR3 is TGTGCCAGCAGCTCGATGACACAGGGCTTAGGCACAGATACGCAGTATTTT. Protein product: CASSSMTQGLGTDTQYF.

The rearrangement links TRBV9 to TRBJ1-2, with D possibly matching TRBD1 (5 bases). The germline gives CDR1 SGDLS, CDR2 YYNGEE. Trimming left V 3 bases short and J 8 bases short, with 20 bases between. The CDR3 is 15 amino acids. The CDR3 sequence: CASSARDAGLWGYTF. The DNA for the CDR3 is TGTGCCAGCAGCGCGCGGGACGCAGGCCTATGGGGCTACACCTTC.

V and J are TRBV3-1 (or the pseudogene TRBV3-2) and TRBJ2-7, with D uncertain. The CDR3 loop spans 14 amino acids. V was cut by 2 bases and J by 3 bases, with 11 bases left in between. From germline, CDR1 is LGHDT and CDR2 YNNKEL (reference sequence). This chain's CDR3 is CASSQFYGDYEQYF. CDR3 coding DNA: TGTGCCAGCAGCCAATTTTACGGTGACTACGAGCAGTACTTC.

The chain links TRBV27 to TRBJ1-5; no firm D call. The CDR3 contains 14 residues. Germline V gives CDR1 MNHEY, CDR2 SMNVEV (reference sequence). Trimming took 1 base from V and 9 from J, leaving 13 bases between them. The CDR3 sequence: CASSLFPVPGPQHF. CDR3 nucleotides: TGTGCCAGCAGTTTATTCCCGGTCCCCGGGCCCCAGCATTTT.

As for this clone: Germline is not matched at one junction end, which may reflect a read error. V usage is TRBV12-5 and J usage is TRBJ2-3, with a tentative D call TRBD1 (6 bases). The CDR3 loop spans 13 amino acids. Germline CDR1 and CDR2: LGHNT and FRNRAP. CDR3 residues: CASVLGHADTQYF. The DNA for the CDR3 is TGTGCTAGTGTTTTGGGACACGCGGATACGCAGTATTTT.

This chain uses TRBV11-2 with TRBJ1-5; D is undetermined. Germline CDR1 is SGHAT and CDR2 is FQNNGV. The V and J ends lost 0 bases and 3 bases respectively, with 6 bases between them. CDR3 length: 14 amino acids. CDR3 nucleotides: TGTGCCAGCAGCTTAGACACCTACAATCAGCCCCAGCATTTT. Translation gives CASSLDTYNQPQHF. The full variable domain, rest sourced from reference TRBV11-2 and TRBJ1-5, is EAGVAQSPRYKIIEKRQSVAFWCNPISGHATLYWYQQILGQGPKLLIQFQNNGVVDDSQLPKDRFSAERLKGVDSTLKIQPAKLEDSAVYLCASSLDTYNQPQHFGDGTRLSIL.

This chain's CDR3 is CASSGGSGRGSDTQYF. The CDR3 DNA reads TGTGCCAGTAGTGGGGGTAGCGGGAGAGGGTCAGATACGCAGTATTTT. The genes are TRBV19 and TRBJ2-3; 9 nucleotides line up with TRBD2. The germline gives CDR1 LNHDA, CDR2 SQIVND (reference sequence). The ends lost 5 bases at V and 4 bases at J; junction bases unmatched: 10. The CDR3 consists of 16 residues.

The CDR3, as DNA: TGTGCCAGCTCACCACCGGGAGAAACTTCAACTAATGAAAAACTGTTTTTT. This gives the protein CASSPPGETSTNEKLFF. The chain carries TRBV18 and TRBJ1-4; D unresolved. Deletions cut 0 bases from V and 0 bases from J, with 11 bases between. Looked up from germline, CDR1 is KGHSH and CDR2 is LQKENI. The length of the CDR3 is 17 residues.

The rearrangement uses TRBV25-1 and TRBJ2-7; TRBD1 matches at 7 bases. Germline CDR1 MGHDK, CDR2 SYGVNS. The CDR3 totals 12 residues. Trimming removed 7 bases from V and 4 bases from J; junction bases left unmatched: 4. CDR3 nucleotides: TGTGCCAGCACCCTGACAGGGTACGAGCAGTACTTC. Its protein product is CASTLTGYEQYF.

The gene calls are TRBV7-3 and TRBJ1-6, with 8 bases identical to TRBD1. This CDR3 has 15 residues. Germline V lookup: CDR1 SGHTA, CDR2 FQGTGA. V lost 5 bases, J lost 7 bases, and 7 bases stayed unmatched. CDR3 amino acids: CASSGGQGPNSPLHF. The CDR3 DNA reads as TGTGCCAGCAGCGGAGGACAGGGCCCGAATTCACCCCTCCACTTT. The whole variable domain, filled in from reference TRBV7-3 and TRBJ1-6, reads GAGVSQTPSNKVTEKGKYVELRCDPISGHTALYWYRQSLGQGPEFLIYFQGTGAADDSGLPNDRFFAVRPEGSVSTLKIQRTERGDSAVYLCASSGGQGPNSPLHFGNGTRLTVT.

The rearrangement joins TRBV4-1 to TRBJ2-5; 10 bases are shared with TRBD1. There are 16 residues in the CDR3. Trimming removed 0 bases from V and 6 bases from J; junction bases left unmatched: 7. CDR1 and CDR2 (germline): MGHRA, YSYEKL. DNA of the CDR3: TGCGCCAGCAGCCAAGAGGGACAGGGGTTTCGGAAGACCCAGTACTTC. Residues: CASSQEGQGFRKTQYF.

The chain combines TRBV6-5 with TRBJ2-7, with D hard to call. The CDR3 spans 14 residues. Germline-derived CDR1 and CDR2 are MNHEY and SVGAGI. The ends were cut back, 4 bases at V and 6 bases at J, with 16 bases in the middle. The CDR3, as DNA: TGTGCCAGCAGTTCGGGTGCGGAGCTTTCCGAGCAGTACTTC. Protein sequence: CASSSGAELSEQYF.

This chain joins TRBV7-9 and TRBJ1-1; D not resolved. Germline CDR1 is SEHNR and CDR2 is FQNEAQ (reference sequence). The V end lost 1 base, the J end lost 10 bases, and 10 bases lay between the germline ends. This CDR3 has 12 amino acids. The CDR3, as DNA: TGTGCCAGCAGCTTAGAGGAGGTGGCAGCTTTCTTT. It specifies CASSLEEVAAFF.

This chain links TRBV23-1 with TRBJ1-6, with D possibly matching TRBD1 (5 bases). TRBV23-1 falls under the ORF class, with uncertain function. The CDR3 is made up of 15 amino acids. V dropped 5 bases and J dropped 11 bases, with 19 bases sitting between them. CDR3 in amino acids: CASSKRSGRGAPLHF. The CDR3 region has the DNA TGCGCCAGCAGTAAACGATCCGGACGGGGGGCACCCCTCCACTTT.

The rearrangement uses TRBV6-5 and TRBJ1-1; TRBD1 is a possible D gene (5 bases). Germline CDR1 and CDR2: MNHEY and SVGAGI. V lost 1 base, J lost 4 bases, and 13 bases lay in between. This CDR3 spans 15 amino acids. The CDR3 loop is CASSYYPGGRTEAFF. CDR3 nucleotides: TGTGCCAGCAGTTACTACCCCGGGGGTCGCACTGAAGCTTTCTTT.

Only a few counts were recorded for this clone. V and J are TRBV7-9 and TRBJ2-5, with D possibly matching TRBD2 (6 bases). The ends were cut back, 3 bases at V and 4 bases at J, with 18 bases in the middle. The germline V gene encodes CDR1 SEHNR and CDR2 FQNEAQ (reference sequence). This CDR3 spans 16 amino acids. The CDR3 DNA sequence: TGTGCCAGCAGCTTGGCATTCGGGGGTTCGGGAGAGACCCAGTACTTC. Translated: CASSLAFGGSGETQYF.